This TCR beta chain appears in the sequencing data of a study of blood T cell repertoires in COVID-19. The repertoire was sequenced with immunoSEQ multiplex PCR; TCRdb's copy has only in-frame clones and lacks some. The data contain a few hundred thousand clones, more than 70% of them singletons. This clone was seen a few times. J gave up 0 bases and V 8 bases, and 1 base lay outside the gene matches. Germline V CDR1 and CDR2: WSHSY, SAAADI. This CDR3 has 14 amino acids. The gene calls are TRBV10-2 and TRBJ1-4; 9 bases match TRBD1. The receptor was isolated from a woman in her thirties with COVID-19, enrolled during active disease. Sequencing used peripheral blood. The CDR3 DNA follows: TGCGCCAGCGGACAGGGGACAACTAATGAAAAACTGTTTTTT. Protein: CASGQGTTNEKLFF.